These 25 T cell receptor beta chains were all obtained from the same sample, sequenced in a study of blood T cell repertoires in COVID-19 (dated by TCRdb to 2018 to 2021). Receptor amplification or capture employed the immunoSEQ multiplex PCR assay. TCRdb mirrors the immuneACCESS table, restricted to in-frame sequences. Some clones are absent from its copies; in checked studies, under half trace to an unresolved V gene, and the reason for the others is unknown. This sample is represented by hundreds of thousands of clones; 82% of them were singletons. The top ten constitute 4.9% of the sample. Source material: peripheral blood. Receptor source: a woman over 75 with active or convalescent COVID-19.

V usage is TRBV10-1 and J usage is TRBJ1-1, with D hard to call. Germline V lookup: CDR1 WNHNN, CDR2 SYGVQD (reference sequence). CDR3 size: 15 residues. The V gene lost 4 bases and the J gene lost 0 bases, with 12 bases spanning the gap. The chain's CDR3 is CASSAEGSMNTEAFF. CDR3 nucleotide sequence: TGCGCCAGCAGTGCCGAGGGAAGCATGAACACTGAAGCTTTCTTT.

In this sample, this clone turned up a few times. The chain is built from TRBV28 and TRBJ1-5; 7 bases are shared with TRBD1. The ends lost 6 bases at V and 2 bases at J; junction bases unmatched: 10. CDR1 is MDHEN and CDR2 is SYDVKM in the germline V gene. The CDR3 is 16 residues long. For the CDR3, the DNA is TGTGCCAGCAGCCCAAGGGGGCAGGGTCGCAATCAGCCCCAGCATTTT. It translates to CASSPRGQGRNQPQHF.

The CDR3 DNA sequence: TGTGCCAGCAGCCACCGGACTATTCGAGATACGCAGTATTTT. Its protein product is CASSHRTIRDTQYF. The chain couples TRBV7-6 to TRBJ2-3; D possibly corresponds to TRBD2 (6 bases). V lost 5 bases to trimming and J lost 5 bases, with 14 bases between them. Germline V gene sequence: CDR1 SGHVS, CDR2 FNYEAQ. This CDR3 is built from 14 residues.

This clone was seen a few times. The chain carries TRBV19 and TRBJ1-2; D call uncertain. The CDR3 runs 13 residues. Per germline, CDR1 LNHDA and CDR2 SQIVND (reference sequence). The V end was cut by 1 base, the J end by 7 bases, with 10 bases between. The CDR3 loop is CASSIVSGSGYTF. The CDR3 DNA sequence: TGTGCCAGTAGTATAGTATCGGGAAGTGGCTACACCTTC.

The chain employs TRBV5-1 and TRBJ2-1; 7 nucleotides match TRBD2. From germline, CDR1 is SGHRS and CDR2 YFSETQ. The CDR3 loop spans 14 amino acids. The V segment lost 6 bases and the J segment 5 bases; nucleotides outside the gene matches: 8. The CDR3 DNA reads TGCGCCAGCAACGTGGGAGGGTCCCACAATGAGCAGTTCTTC. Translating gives CASNVGGSHNEQFF.

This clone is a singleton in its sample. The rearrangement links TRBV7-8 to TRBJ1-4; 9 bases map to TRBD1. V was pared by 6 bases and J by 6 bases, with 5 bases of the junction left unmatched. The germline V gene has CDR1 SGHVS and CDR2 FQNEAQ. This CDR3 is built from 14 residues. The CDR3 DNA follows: TGTGCCAGCAGTAGACAGGGGGTAGATGAAAAACTGTTTTTT. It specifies CASSRQGVDEKLFF.

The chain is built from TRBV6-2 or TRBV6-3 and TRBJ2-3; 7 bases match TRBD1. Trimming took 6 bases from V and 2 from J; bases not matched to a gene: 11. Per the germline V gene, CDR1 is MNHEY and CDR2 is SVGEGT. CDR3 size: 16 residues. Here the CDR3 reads CASSSPRQGPTDTQYF. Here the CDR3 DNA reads TGTGCCAGCAGCTCGCCCAGACAGGGACCCACAGATACGCAGTATTTT.

CDR3 region: CAISVLNYGYTF. The CDR3 DNA sequence: TGTGCCATCAGTGTATTGAACTATGGCTACACCTTC. The chain is built from TRBV10-3 and TRBJ1-2; D is unresolved. The germline V gene has CDR1 ENHRY and CDR2 SYGVKD. The CDR3 is 12 residues long. The V end was cut by 4 bases, the J end by 2 bases, with 5 bases between.

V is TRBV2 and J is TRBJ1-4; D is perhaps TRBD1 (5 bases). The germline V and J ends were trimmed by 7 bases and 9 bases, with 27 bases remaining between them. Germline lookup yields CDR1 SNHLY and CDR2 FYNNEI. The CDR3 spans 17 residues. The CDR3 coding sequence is TGTGCCAGCAATCTCCACAAGATCCAGGGAGGGATGAAAAAACTGTTTTTT. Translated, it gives CASNLHKIQGGMKKLFF.

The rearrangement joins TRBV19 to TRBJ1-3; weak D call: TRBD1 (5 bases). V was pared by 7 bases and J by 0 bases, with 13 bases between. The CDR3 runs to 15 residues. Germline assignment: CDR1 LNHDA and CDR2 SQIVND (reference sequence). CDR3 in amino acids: CASNRTPRSGNTIYF. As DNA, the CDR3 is TGTGCCAGTAATCGGACACCTCGCTCTGGAAACACCATATATTTT.

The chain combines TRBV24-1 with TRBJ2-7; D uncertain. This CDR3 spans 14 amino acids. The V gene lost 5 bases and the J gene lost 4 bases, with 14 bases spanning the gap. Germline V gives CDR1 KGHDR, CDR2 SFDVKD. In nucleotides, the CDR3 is TGTGCCACCAGTGCCACCGCTAACAGTTACGAGCAGTACTTC. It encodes CATSATANSYEQYF.

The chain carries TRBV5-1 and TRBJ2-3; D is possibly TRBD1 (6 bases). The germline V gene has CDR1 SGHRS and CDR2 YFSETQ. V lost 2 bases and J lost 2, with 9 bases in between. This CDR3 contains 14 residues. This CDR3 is CASSFDRYTDTQYF. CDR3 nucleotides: TGCGCCAGCAGCTTCGACAGGTACACAGATACGCAGTATTTT.

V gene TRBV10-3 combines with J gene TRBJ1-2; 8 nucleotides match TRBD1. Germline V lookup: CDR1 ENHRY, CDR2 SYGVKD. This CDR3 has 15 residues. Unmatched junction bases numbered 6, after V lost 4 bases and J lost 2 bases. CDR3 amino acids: CAISGVTGGNYGYTF. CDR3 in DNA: TGTGCCATCAGTGGGGTAACAGGGGGAAACTATGGCTACACCTTC.

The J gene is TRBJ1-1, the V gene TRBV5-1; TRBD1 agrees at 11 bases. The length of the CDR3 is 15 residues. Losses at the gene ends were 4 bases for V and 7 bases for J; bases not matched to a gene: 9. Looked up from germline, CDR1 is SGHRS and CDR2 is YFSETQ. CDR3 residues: CASSPADRGPDEAFF. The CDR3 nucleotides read TGCGCCAGCAGCCCCGCGGACAGGGGGCCTGATGAAGCTTTCTTT. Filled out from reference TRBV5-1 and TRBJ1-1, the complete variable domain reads KAGVTQTPRYLIKTRGQQVTLSCSPISGHRSVSWYQQTPGQGLQFLFEYFSETQRNKGNFPGRFSGRQFSNSRSEMNVSTLELGDSALYLCASSPADRGPDEAFFGQGTRLTVV.

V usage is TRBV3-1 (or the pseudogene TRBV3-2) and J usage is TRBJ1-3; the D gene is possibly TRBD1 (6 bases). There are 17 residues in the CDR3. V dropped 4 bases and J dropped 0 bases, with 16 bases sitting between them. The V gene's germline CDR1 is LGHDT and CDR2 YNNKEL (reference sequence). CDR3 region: CASSPSGGGDSGNTIYF. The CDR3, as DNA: TGTGCCAGCAGCCCCTCTGGGGGGGGCGACTCTGGAAACACCATATATTTT.

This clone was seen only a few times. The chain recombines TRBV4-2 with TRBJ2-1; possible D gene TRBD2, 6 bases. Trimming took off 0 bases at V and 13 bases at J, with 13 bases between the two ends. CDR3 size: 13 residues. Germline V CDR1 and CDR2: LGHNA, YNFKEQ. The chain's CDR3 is CASSQDAGTPQFF. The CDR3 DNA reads TGTGCCAGCAGCCAAGACGCCGGGACTCCTCAGTTCTTC.

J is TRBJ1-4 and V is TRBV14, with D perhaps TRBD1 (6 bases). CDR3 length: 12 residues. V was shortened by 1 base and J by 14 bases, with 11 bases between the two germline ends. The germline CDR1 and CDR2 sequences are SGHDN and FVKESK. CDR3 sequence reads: CASSQGLGALFF. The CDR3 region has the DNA TGTGCCAGCAGCCAAGGGCTGGGGGCCCTGTTTTTT.

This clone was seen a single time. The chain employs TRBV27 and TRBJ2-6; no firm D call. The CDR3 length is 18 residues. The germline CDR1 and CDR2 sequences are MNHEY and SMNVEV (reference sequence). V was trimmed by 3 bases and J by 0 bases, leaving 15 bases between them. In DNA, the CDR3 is TGTGCCAGCAGTTTCTCGCGCAGGTACTCCTCTGGGGCCAACGTCCTGACTTTC. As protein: CASSFSRRYSSGANVLTF.

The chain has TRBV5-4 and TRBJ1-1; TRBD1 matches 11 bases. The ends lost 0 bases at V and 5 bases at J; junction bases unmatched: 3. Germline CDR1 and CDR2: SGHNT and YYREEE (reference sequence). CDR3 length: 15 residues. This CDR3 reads CASSLAGTGGTEAFF. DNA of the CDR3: TGTGCCAGCAGCTTGGCCGGGACAGGGGGGACTGAAGCTTTCTTT.

The CDR3 reads CASSYSRVRGYTF. The CDR3 bases are TGTGCCAGCAGTTACTCGAGGGTCCGTGGCTACACCTTC. The rearrangement joins TRBV6-2 or TRBV6-3 to TRBJ1-2; D is ambiguous. Trimming shortened V by 0 bases and J by 7 bases, and 9 bases separated the two germline ends. The CDR3 contains 13 residues. Germline V gene data show CDR1 as MNHEY and CDR2 as SVGEGT.

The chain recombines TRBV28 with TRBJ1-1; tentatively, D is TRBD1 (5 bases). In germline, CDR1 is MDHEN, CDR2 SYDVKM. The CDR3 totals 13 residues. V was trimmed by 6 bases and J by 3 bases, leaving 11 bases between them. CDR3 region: CASRLDRYTEAFF. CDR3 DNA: TGTGCCAGCAGGCTCGACAGATACACTGAAGCTTTCTTT.

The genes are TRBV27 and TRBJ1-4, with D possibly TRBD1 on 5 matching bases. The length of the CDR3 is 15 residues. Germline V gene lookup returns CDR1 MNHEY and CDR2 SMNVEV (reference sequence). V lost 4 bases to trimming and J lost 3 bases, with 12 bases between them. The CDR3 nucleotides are TGTGCCAGCAGTTCAAGGGGAAATGCTAATGAAAAACTGTTTTTT. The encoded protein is CASSSRGNANEKLFF.

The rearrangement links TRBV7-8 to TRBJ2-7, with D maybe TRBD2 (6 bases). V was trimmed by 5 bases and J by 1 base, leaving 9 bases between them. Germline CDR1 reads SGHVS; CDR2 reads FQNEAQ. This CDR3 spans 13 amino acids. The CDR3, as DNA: TGTGCCAGCAGCCCCGGGAGATCCTACGAGCAGTACTTC. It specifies CASSPGRSYEQYF.

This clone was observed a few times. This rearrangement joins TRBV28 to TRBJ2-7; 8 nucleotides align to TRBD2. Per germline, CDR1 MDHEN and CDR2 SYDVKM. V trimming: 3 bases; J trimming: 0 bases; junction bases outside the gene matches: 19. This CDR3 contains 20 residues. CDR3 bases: TGTGCCAGCAGTTTTTGGCTAAGAACTAGCGGCCCACCCAGCTCCTACGAGCAGTACTTC. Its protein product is CASSFWLRTSGPPSSYEQYF.

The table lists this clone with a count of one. DNA for the CDR3: TGCGCCAGCACCCTCGGGGCTAGCGGGAGGCAACACAATGAGCAGTTCTTC. This sequence encodes CASTLGASGRQHNEQFF. The chain recombines TRBV5-1 with TRBJ2-1, with 11 bases identical to TRBD2. The length of the CDR3 is 17 residues. J lost 5 bases, V lost 6 bases, and 13 bases had no gene match. From germline, CDR1 is SGHRS and CDR2 YFSETQ.